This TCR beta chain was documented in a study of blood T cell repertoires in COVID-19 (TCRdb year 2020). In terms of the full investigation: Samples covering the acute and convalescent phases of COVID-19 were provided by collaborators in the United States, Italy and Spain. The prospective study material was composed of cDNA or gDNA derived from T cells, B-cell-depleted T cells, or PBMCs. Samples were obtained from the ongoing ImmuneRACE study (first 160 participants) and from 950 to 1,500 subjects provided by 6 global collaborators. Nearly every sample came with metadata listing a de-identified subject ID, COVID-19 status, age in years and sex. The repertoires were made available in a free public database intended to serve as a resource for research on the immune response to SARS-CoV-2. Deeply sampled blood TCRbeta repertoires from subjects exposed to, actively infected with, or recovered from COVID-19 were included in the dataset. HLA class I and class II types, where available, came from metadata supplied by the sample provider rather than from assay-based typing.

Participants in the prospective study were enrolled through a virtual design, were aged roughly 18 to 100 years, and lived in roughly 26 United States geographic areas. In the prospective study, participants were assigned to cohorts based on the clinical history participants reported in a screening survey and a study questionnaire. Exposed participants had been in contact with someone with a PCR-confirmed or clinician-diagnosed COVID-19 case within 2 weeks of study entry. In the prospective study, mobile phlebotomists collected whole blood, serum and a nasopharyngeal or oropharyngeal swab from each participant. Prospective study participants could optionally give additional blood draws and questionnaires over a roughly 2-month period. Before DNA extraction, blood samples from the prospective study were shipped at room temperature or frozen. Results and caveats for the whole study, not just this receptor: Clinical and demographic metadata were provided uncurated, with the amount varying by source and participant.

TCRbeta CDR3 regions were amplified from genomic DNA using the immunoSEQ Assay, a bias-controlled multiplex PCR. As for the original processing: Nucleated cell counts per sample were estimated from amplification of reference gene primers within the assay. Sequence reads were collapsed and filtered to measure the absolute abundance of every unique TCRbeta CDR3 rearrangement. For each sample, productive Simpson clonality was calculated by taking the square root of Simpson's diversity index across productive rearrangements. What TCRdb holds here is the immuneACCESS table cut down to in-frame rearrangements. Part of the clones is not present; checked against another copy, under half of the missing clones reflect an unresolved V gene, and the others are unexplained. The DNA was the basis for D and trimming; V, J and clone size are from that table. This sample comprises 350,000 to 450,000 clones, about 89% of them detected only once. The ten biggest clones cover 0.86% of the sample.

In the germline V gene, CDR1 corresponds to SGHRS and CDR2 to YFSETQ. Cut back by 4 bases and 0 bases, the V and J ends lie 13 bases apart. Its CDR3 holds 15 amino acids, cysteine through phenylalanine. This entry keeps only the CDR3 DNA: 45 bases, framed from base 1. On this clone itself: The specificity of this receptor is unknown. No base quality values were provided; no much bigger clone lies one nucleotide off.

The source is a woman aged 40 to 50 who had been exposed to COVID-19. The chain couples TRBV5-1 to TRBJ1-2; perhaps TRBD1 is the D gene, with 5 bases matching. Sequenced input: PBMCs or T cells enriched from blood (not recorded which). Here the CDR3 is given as CASSTDTASNYGYTF. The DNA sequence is TGCGCCAGCAGCACGGACACAGCATCTAACTATGGCTACACCTTC.